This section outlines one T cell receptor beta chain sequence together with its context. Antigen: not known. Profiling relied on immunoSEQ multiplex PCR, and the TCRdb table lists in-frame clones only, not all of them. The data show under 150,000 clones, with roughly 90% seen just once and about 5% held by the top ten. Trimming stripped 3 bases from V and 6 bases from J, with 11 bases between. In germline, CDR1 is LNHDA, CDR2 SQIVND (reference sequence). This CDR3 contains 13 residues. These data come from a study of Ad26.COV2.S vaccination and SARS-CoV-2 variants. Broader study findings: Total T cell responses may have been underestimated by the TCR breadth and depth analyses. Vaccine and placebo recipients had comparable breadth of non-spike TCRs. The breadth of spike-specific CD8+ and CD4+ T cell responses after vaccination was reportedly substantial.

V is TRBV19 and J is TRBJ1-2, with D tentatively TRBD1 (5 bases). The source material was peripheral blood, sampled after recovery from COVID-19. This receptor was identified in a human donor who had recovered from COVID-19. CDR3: CASSIWGINGYTF. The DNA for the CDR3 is TGTGCCAGTAGTATCTGGGGCATCAATGGCTACACCTTC.